The clone carrying this T cell receptor (beta chain) was seen a few times. What it recognizes is unknown. Time point noted: newly diagnosed GD, antithyroid drugs for less than 3 months. From PBMCs, RNA was extracted and then used to make the TCR library. The sample comes from a study of regulatory T cells in long-lasting Graves disease. Whole-study results and caveats: Accuracy could have been hurt by small sample size.

HTBI primers from iRepertoire and Arm-PCR of CDR3 regions yielded the TCR beta libraries. One entry per CDR3 protein, called by TCRdb with MiXCR from the multiplex PCR reads. Of 550,000 or so distinct CDR3 sequences in the sample, around 12% were seen once. The same sample was also used in a study of T cells in Graves' hyperthyroidism and ophthalmopathy.

The source is a woman in her twenties or thirties with Graves disease. The sequencing used peripheral blood mononuclear cells (PBMCs), collected at new diagnosis, from a patient treated with antithyroid drugs.

The DNA of the CDR3 is TGCGCCAGCAGGACTCTTTGGGCTAACTATGGCTACACCTTC. Translation: CASRTLWANYGYTF. The chain joins TRBV10-1 to TRBJ1-2; D not certain. This CDR3 comprises 14 residues. Trimming pared 6 bases from V and 0 bases from J, leaving 11 bases between. Per germline, CDR1 WNHNN and CDR2 SYGVQD (reference sequence).